This T cell receptor (beta chain) was sequenced in a study of OX40 agonist ivuxolimab in advanced cancers. Some clones are missing from TCRdb's copy, which holds only in-frame ones; the method was immunoSEQ multiplex PCR. The data hold about 37,000 clones, with approximately 80% observed a single time. The CDR3 is made up of 16 amino acids. The J segment lost 5 bases and the V segment lost 0 bases, leaving 9 bases of the junction unmatched. Germline V gives CDR1 SGDLS, CDR2 YYNGEE. This chain links TRBV9 with TRBJ2-5, with TRBD1 matching over 8 bases. This sample comprised CD4+ or CD8+ T cells sorted from blood, obtained in a trial of the OX40 agonist ivuxolimab. The receptor was isolated from an adult with an advanced solid tumor such as melanoma, head and neck, liver or kidney cancer. The CDR3 DNA reads as TGTGCCAGCAGCGTAGCAGGGGACAGGTGGAGGGAGACCCAGTACTTC. Protein product: CASSVAGDRWRETQYF.